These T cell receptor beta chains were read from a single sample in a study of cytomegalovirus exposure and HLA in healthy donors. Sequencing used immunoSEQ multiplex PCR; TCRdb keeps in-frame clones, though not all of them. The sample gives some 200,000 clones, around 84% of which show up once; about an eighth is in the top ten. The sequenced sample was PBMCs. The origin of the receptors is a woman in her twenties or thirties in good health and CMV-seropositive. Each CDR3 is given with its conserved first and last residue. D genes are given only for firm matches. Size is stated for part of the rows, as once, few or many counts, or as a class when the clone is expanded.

DNA: TGCGCCAGCAGTGACCTCCCGGGGGTAGCGGTAAATGAGCAGTTCTTC
CDR3: CASSDLPGVAVNEQFF
V: TRBV10-1
D: -
J: TRBJ2-1
size: -
length: 16

DNA: TGTGCCAGCAGTCCCATTACAGGGCGCGGGGGGGTGAGAAACACCATATATTTT
CDR3: CASSPITGRGGVRNTIYF
V: TRBV27
D: -
J: TRBJ1-3
size: few
length: 18

DNA: TGTGCCAGCAGATCCTCCCCAGGTGAAGCCACAGATACGCAGTATTTT
CDR3: CASRSSPGEATDTQYF
V: TRBV7-6
D: -
J: TRBJ2-3
size: few
length: 16

DNA: TGTGCCAGCAGACCAAGCGGGAGCTCCTACAATGAGCAGTTCTTC
CDR3: CASRPSGSSYNEQFF
V: TRBV11-2
D: TRBD2
J: TRBJ2-1
size: -
length: 15

DNA: TGCGCCAGCAGTCAATCCCGGGGTATGGACTATGGCTACACCTTC
CDR3: CASSQSRGMDYGYTF
V: TRBV23-1
D: -
J: TRBJ1-2
size: -
length: 15

DNA: TGTGCCAGCAAACCGACAGGGGGCCATGGCTACACCTTC
CDR3: CASKPTGGHGYTF
V: TRBV27
D: TRBD1
J: TRBJ1-2
size: -
length: 13

DNA: TGTGCCAGCAGTGAAGTCAGGGTAACAGATACGCAGTATTTT
CDR3: CASSEVRVTDTQYF
V: TRBV2
D: -
J: TRBJ2-3
size: -
length: 14

DNA: TGTGCCAGCAGCTTCCGGGTTGGCAATCAGCCCCAGCATTTT
CDR3: CASSFRVGNQPQHF
V: TRBV7-8
D: -
J: TRBJ1-5
size: -
length: 14

DNA: TGTGCCAGCAGTGCTCACAGGGAGACCCAGTACTTC
CDR3: CASSAHRETQYF
V: TRBV6-1
D: -
J: TRBJ2-5
size: -
length: 12

DNA: TGTGCCAGCAGTCCGGACAGGCTTAAGTCATCGGAGCAGTTCTTC
CDR3: CASSPDRLKSSEQFF
V: TRBV2
D: TRBD1
J: TRBJ2-1
size: -
length: 15

DNA: TGCAGCGTCTCGGGGGGGGCCGGGGACATTCAGTACTTC
CDR3: CSVSGGAGDIQYF
V: TRBV29-1
D: TRBD2
J: TRBJ2-4
size: few
length: 13

DNA: TGTGCCAGCACCAGGGATCACTACAATGAGCAGTTCTTC
CDR3: CASTRDHYNEQFF
V: TRBV9
D: -
J: TRBJ2-1
size: -
length: 13

DNA: TGTGCCAGCTCACCCTCGGCGGGGAAGGCCGGGGAGCTGTTTTTT
CDR3: CASSPSAGKAGELFF
V: TRBV18
D: -
J: TRBJ2-2
size: few
length: 15

DNA: TGTGCCAGCATGGGTAATTGGGGGGCCTACGAGCAGTACTTC
CDR3: CASMGNWGAYEQYF
V: TRBV6-1
D: -
J: TRBJ2-7
size: once
length: 14

DNA: TGTGCCAGCAGCTTAGACGGAGTCTCTGGAAACACCATATATTTT
CDR3: CASSLDGVSGNTIYF
V: TRBV7-2
D: -
J: TRBJ1-3
size: -
length: 15

DNA: TGTGCCAGCAGCAAATGGACAGGGGGCGATGGCTACACCTTC
CDR3: CASSKWTGGDGYTF
V: TRBV21-1
D: -
J: TRBJ1-2
size: -
length: 14

DNA: TGTGCCACCAGCAGAGCACAGGGATACGAGCAGTACTTC
CDR3: CATSRAQGYEQYF
V: TRBV15
D: -
J: TRBJ2-7
size: -
length: 13